The 12 T cell receptor beta chains listed next were all sequenced from one sample in a study of blood T cell repertoires in COVID-19. Produced via immunoSEQ multiplex PCR; TCRdb's table is partial and in-frame only. The sample carries a few hundred thousand clones, about 91% recorded once. Sequencing was done on a sample of peripheral blood. The receptor set was obtained from a person aged 18 to 30 with COVID-19, enrolled during active disease.

This chain uses TRBV6-5 with TRBJ2-7; 11 bases match TRBD1. CDR1 MNHEY and CDR2 SVGAGI come from the germline V gene. The trim removed 10 bases at V and 1 base at J, leaving 3 bases unmatched. The CDR3 sequence is 13 residues long. The CDR3 DNA reads TGTGCCACGGGGACAGGGGGGTCCTACGAGCAGTACTTC. Translating it yields CATGTGGSYEQYF.

The genes are TRBV19 and TRBJ1-6; D possibly corresponds to TRBD1 (5 bases). Looked up from germline, CDR1 is LNHDA and CDR2 is SQIVND (reference sequence). V gave up 7 bases and J gave up 1 base, with 14 bases separating them. This CDR3 comprises 16 residues. CDR3 DNA: TGTGCCAGTACCGCCGTGGGGGGGTCCTATAATTCACCCCTCCACTTT. This encodes CASTAVGGSYNSPLHF.

The chain is built from TRBV5-5 and TRBJ2-7; 8 bases match TRBD1. This CDR3 contains 14 residues. Trimming at V came to 0 bases and at J to 6 bases, leaving 5 bases not matched to a gene. CDR1 is SGHKS and CDR2 is YYEKEE in the germline V gene (reference sequence). CDR3 amino acids: CASSLDRGSSEQYF. The DNA of the CDR3 is TGTGCCAGCAGCTTGGACAGGGGGTCTTCCGAGCAGTACTTC.

Of note for this clone: The sample contains more than one DNA sequence encoding this CDR3. The chain carries TRBV5-1 and TRBJ1-2; D is undetermined. Germline V gene data show CDR1 as SGHRS and CDR2 as YFSETQ. Trimming pared 0 bases from V and 5 bases from J, leaving 5 bases between. The CDR3 has 12 residues. The CDR3 loop is CASSLDSYGYTF. CDR3 DNA: TGCGCCAGCAGCTTGGACAGTTATGGCTACACCTTC. The full variable domain, in which reference TRBV5-1 and TRBJ1-2 provide the parts outside the CDR3, is KAGVTQTPRYLIKTRGQQVTLSCSPISGHRSVSWYQQTPGQGLQFLFEYFSETQRNKGNFPGRFSGRQFSNSRSEMNVSTLELGDSALYLCASSLDSYGYTFGSGTRLTVV.

The chain employs TRBV7-9 and TRBJ2-5, with TRBD1 matching 8 bases. The CDR3 totals 16 residues. CDR1 and CDR2 (germline): SEHNR, FQNEAQ (reference sequence). The ends lost 3 bases at V and 2 bases at J; junction bases unmatched: 8. DNA of the CDR3: TGTGCCAGCAGCTTTACCGGGACAGGAGTTCAAGAGACCCAGTACTTC. Amino acid sequence: CASSFTGTGVQETQYF.

The rearrangement joins TRBV6-5 to TRBJ1-2; the match to TRBD1 covers 8 bases. This CDR3 has 13 amino acids. CDR1 and CDR2 (germline): MNHEY, SVGAGI. J was trimmed by 3 bases and V by 7 bases; bases with no gene match: 4. This chain's CDR3 is CASNSGGDYGYTF. CDR3 in DNA: TGTGCCAGCAATTCAGGGGGCGACTATGGCTACACCTTC.

The CDR3 DNA reads as TGCGCCAGCAGGCTAGCGGGGGTTAGAGATACGCAGTATTTT. Translating it yields CASRLAGVRDTQYF. The V gene is TRBV5-1, the J gene TRBJ2-3; 10 bases match TRBD2. The CDR3 loop spans 14 amino acids. Germline values: CDR1 SGHRS, CDR2 YFSETQ. V shed 5 bases and J 5 bases; nucleotides not matched to a gene: 5.

The V and J genes are TRBV7-6 and TRBJ2-1, with 10 positions matching TRBD2. The CDR3 is 15 residues long. Germline V gene lookup returns CDR1 SGHVS and CDR2 FNYEAQ. The V and J ends lost 1 base and 7 bases, in that order; junction bases with no gene match: 4. In DNA form, the CDR3 reads TGTGCCAGCAGCTTAGGACTAGCGGGTGAGAATGAGCAGTTCTTC. Protein product: CASSLGLAGENEQFF.

This chain uses TRBV25-1 with TRBJ2-1; a possible D gene is TRBD1 (6 bases). This CDR3 is built from 13 residues. The V gene's germline CDR1 is MGHDK and CDR2 SYGVNS. V lost 6 bases, J lost 3 bases, and 9 bases lay in between. The CDR3 sequence: CASRGHIYNEQFF. The CDR3 DNA follows: TGTGCCAGCAGGGGACACATCTACAATGAGCAGTTCTTC.

This clone has more than one count but fewer than ten. The chain uses TRBV27 and TRBJ2-3; 11 nucleotides match TRBD1. Trimming took 2 bases from V and 4 from J; bases not matched to a gene: 5. The germline CDR1 and CDR2 sequences are MNHEY and SMNVEV (reference sequence). This CDR3 contains 16 residues. CDR3 region: CASSLPPGQGADTQYF. CDR3 sequence (DNA): TGTGCCAGCAGTTTACCACCGGGACAGGGGGCAGATACGCAGTATTTT.

The chain couples TRBV5-1 to TRBJ2-7, with TRBD2 matching 9 bases. Germline CDR1 is SGHRS and CDR2 is YFSETQ. The J segment lost 3 bases and the V segment lost 0 bases, leaving 4 bases of the junction unmatched. The CDR3 is 15 amino acids. CDR3: CASSLGASGNYEQYF. In DNA form, the CDR3 reads TGCGCCAGCAGCTTGGGTGCTAGCGGGAACTACGAGCAGTACTTC.

The rearrangement joins TRBV3-1 (or the pseudogene TRBV3-2) to TRBJ2-5, with TRBD2 identical over 9 bases. This CDR3 comprises 16 residues. Germline V gene lookup returns CDR1 LGHDT and CDR2 YNNKEL (reference sequence). J was trimmed by 1 base and V by 0 bases; bases with no gene match: 3. CDR3 region: CASSQDPAGGQETQYF. The CDR3 nucleotides read TGTGCCAGCAGCCAAGATCCAGCGGGAGGCCAAGAGACCCAGTACTTC.